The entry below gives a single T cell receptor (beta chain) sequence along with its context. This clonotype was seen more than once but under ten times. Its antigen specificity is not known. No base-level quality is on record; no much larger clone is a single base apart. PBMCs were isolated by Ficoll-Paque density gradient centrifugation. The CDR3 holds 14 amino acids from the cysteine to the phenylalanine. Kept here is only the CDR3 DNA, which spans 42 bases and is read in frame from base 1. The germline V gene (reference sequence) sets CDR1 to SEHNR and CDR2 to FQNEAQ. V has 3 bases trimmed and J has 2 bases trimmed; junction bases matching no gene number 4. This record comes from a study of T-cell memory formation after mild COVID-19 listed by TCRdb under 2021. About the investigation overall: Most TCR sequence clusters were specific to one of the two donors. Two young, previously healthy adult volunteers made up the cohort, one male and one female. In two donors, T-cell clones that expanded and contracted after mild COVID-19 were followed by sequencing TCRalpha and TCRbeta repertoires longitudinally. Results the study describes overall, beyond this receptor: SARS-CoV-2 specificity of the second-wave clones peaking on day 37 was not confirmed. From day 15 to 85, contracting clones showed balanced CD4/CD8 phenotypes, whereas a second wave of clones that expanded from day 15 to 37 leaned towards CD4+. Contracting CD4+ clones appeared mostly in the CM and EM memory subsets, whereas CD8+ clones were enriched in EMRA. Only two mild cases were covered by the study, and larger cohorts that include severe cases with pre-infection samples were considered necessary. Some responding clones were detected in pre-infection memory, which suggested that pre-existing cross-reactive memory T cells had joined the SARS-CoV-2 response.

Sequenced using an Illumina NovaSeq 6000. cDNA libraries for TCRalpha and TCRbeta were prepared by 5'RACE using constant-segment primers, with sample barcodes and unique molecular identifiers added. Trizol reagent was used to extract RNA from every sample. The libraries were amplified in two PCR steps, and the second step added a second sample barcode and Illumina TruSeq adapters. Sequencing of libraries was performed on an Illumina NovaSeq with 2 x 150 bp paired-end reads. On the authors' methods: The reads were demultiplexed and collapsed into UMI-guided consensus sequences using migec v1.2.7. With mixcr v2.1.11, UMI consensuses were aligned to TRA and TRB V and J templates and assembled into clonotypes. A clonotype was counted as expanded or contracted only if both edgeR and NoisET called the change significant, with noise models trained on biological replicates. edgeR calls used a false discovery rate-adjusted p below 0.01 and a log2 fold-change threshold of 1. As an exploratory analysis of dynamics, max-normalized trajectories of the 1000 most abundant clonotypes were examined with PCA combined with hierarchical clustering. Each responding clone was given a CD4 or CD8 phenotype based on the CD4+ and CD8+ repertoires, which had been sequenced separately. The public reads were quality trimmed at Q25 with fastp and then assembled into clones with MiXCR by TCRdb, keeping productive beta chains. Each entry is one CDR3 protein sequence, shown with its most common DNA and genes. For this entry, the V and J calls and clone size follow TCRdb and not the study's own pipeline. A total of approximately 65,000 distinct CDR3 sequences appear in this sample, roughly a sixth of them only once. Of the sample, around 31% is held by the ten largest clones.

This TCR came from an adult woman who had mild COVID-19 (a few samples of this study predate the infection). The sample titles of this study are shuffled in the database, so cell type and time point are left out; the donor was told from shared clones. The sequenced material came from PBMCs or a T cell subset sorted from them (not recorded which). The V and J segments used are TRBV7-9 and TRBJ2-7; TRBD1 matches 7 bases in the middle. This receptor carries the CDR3 CASSFETGTYEQYF. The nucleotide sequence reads TGTGCCAGCAGCTTCGAGACAGGGACCTACGAGCAGTACTTC.